A selection of T cell receptor beta chains follows, all from one sample in a study of blood T cell repertoires in COVID-19. Libraries were prepared by immunoSEQ multiplex PCR; TCRdb keeps only in-frame clonotypes and omits some of them. The sample records fewer than 250,000 clones, around 80% being singletons. The source material was peripheral blood. The receptor source for this set is a woman between 45 and 60 years old with acute or convalescent COVID-19. CDR3s leave out the opening cysteine and the closing phenylalanine or tryptophan. Rows give clone size only sometimes, using once, few, many, or a class for an expanded clone.

>TRBV27|TRBJ1-2|-
ASSLSPRTGGSGYT
>TRBV20-1|TRBJ2-1|-
SASGRASYNEQF
>TRBV29-1|TRBJ2-2|-
SAPRAGADTGELF
>TRBV5-6|TRBJ1-5|-
ASSSGDRANQPQH
>TRBV29-1|TRBJ1-2|few
SVATGGYT
>TRBV6-6|TRBJ1-6|-
ASSPFGFGRIYNSPLH
>TRBV11-2|TRBJ2-7|few
ASSLGTSGKLEEQY
>TRBV11-2|TRBJ2-3|-
ASSSRDTQY
>TRBV7-9|TRBJ1-4|-
ASSLASGDEKLF
>TRBV6-6|TRBJ2-7|-
ASSFGQGGYEQY
>TRBV11-2|TRBJ2-2|-
ASSLGQGTGELF
>TRBV11-2|TRBJ2-1|-
ASSLEGLAGDPHYNEQF
>TRBV7-2|TRBJ1-5|-
ASSLVRGSNQPQH
>TRBV7-2|TRBJ2-5|-
ASSLDREMETQY
>TRBV12-3/TRBV12-4|TRBJ1-6|-
ASSLWDSSLH
>TRBV27|TRBJ1-5|-
ASSLRYGQPQH
>TRBV9|TRBJ2-2|-
ASSVLLTGELF
>TRBV24-1|TRBJ2-1|once
ATSSRVGEQF
>TRBV9|TRBJ2-1|-
ASSVGTSSSNEQF
>TRBV27|TRBJ1-2|-
ASGIPTGGGFYGYT
>TRBV4-2|TRBJ2-7|few
ASSMLGIAGAPYEQY
>TRBV5-1|TRBJ2-7|-
ASSNSALSYEQY
>TRBV7-3|TRBJ2-3|once
ASTSGWGTDTQY
>TRBV9|TRBJ2-7|-
ASSQLRYEQY
>TRBV5-6|TRBJ1-2|-
ASSLPGGGYT
>TRBV6-5|TRBJ2-2|few
ASSTTESNTGELF
>TRBV28|TRBJ1-2|-
ASRGQGLGYGYT
>TRBV3-1/TRBV3-2|TRBJ2-4|-
ASSQKGQYPAKNIQY
>TRBV28|TRBJ2-4|-
ASSPTGGRNIQY
>TRBV2|TRBJ1-1|-
ASSPGTVAPAEAF
>TRBV6-5|TRBJ2-2|-
ASRGTETGELF
>TRBV28|TRBJ2-7|-
ASSLHGAYEQY
>TRBV6-4|TRBJ2-3|-
ASSTGTGGTDTQY
>TRBV5-1|TRBJ1-2|few
ASSNIQNYGYT
>TRBV5-4|TRBJ2-5|few
ASSLVARQETQY
>TRBV5-6|TRBJ1-1|-
ASSLISGEAF
>TRBV5-6|TRBJ1-1|-
ASSPLDRQNTEAF
>TRBV5-1|TRBJ2-1|-
ASSHAGPSSYNEQF
>TRBV3-1/TRBV3-2|TRBJ2-1|-
ASSQPPGSEQF
>TRBV2|TRBJ2-3|-
ASRSGTGASGDTQY
>TRBV7-2|TRBJ2-6|-
ASSRGGANVLT
>TRBV13|TRBJ2-1|-
ASSSLVSSGELYNEQF
>TRBV5-1|TRBJ1-1|-
ASSLGTGRTEAF
>TRBV3-1/TRBV3-2|TRBJ2-1|-
ASSWDLYNEQF
>TRBV1|TRBJ2-1|-
TSNLLAGGRNEQF
>TRBV27|TRBJ2-1|-
ASSLTEAFRNEQF
>TRBV6-2/TRBV6-3|TRBJ2-5|-
ASSTPIRDRGRETQY
>TRBV4-2|TRBJ2-7|-
ASSQVQDSSTGQY
>TRBV10-1|TRBJ2-7|-
ASSPGREYEQY
>TRBV19|TRBJ2-3|-
ASSPTGDTQY